Below, 21 T cell receptor beta chains from the same sample are listed, as sequenced in a study of T cells in Graves' hyperthyroidism and ophthalmopathy. The TCR beta CDR3 regions underwent amplification using RNA transcripts as the source. HTBI primers were the set used in a first-round RT-PCR of the TCR CDR3. In TCRdb, the multiplex PCR reads were re-called with MiXCR into one record per CDR3 protein. Of 550,000 to 600,000 distinct CDR3 sequences detected, 46% appear once; the ten largest clones hold roughly 20%. Sequencing input: peripheral blood or thyroid tissue (not recorded which). These receptors all stem from an adult woman with Graves' disease, either hyperthyroidism or ophthalmopathy (not recorded which).

Concerning this clonotype itself: No DNA is shown, since the ends of the CDR3 on it are uncertain; the CDR3 is the one TCRdb lists. V and J are TRBV7-2 and TRBJ1-3; the table assigns TRBD1, which was not confirmed against the DNA. The CDR3 region is 19 residues in length, termini included. Germline V gene data show CDR1 as SGHTA and CDR2 as FQGNSA. CDR3 residues: CASSLAWGTEAFFGNTIYF.

In this sample, this clonotype turned up a few times. The J gene is TRBJ2-5, the V gene TRBV25-1, with unresolved D. The CDR3 extends over 14 amino acids. V was clipped by 3 bases and J by 4 bases, with 12 bases between them. Germline CDR1 reads MGHDK; CDR2 reads SYGVNS. The CDR3 spells CASSEVRERETQYF. In nucleotides, the CDR3 is TGTGCCAGCAGTGAGGTTAGGGAACGAGAGACCCAGTACTTC.

The chain links TRBV24-1 to TRBJ1-2; D not resolved. Germline CDR1 reads KGHDR; CDR2 reads SFDVKD. Trimming left V 4 bases short and J 4 bases short, with 9 bases between. The CDR3 contains 13 residues. CDR3 loop: CATSEGSRYGYTF. The CDR3 nucleotides read TGTGCCACCAGTGAGGGCAGCCGCTATGGCTACACCTTC.

The rearrangement joins TRBV4-3 to TRBJ1-1; no firm D call. There are 13 residues in the CDR3. With 6 bases removed from V and 1 base from J, the gap between germline ends came to 9 bases. Germline V gives CDR1 LGHNA, CDR2 YSLEER. The CDR3 sequence: CASRRIENTEAFF. The CDR3 DNA follows: TGCGCCAGCAGACGTATTGAGAACACTGAAGCTTTCTTT.

The chain employs TRBV10-3 and TRBJ1-1; no firm D call. CDR1 and CDR2 (germline): ENHRY, SYGVKD. This CDR3 has 14 amino acids. With 2 bases removed from V and 1 base from J, the gap between germline ends came to 8 bases. The CDR3 DNA reads TGTGCCATCAGTGAGGGAGCTGGGAACACTGAAGCTTTCTTT. Translation gives CAISEGAGNTEAFF.

The CDR3 spells CSEGCEQYF. In nucleotides, the CDR3 is TGCAGTGAGGGGTGCGAGCAGTACTTC. V usage is TRBV20-1 and J usage is TRBJ2-7; D is perhaps TRBD1 (5 bases). Trimming removed 7 bases at V and 6 bases at J, with 7 bases between. The germline gives CDR1 DFQATT, CDR2 SNEGSKA (reference sequence). The CDR3 is 9 amino acids.

J is TRBJ2-7 and V is TRBV7-8; D is possibly TRBD2 (6 bases). Deletions cut 4 bases from V and 6 bases from J, with 10 bases between. Germline-derived CDR1 and CDR2 are SGHVS and FQNEAQ. This CDR3 has 12 residues. The CDR3 sequence is CASSSLEGEQYF. The DNA for the CDR3 is TGTGCCAGCAGCTCCCTGGAGGGCGAGCAGTACTTC.

This clonotype has ten or more counts. J is TRBJ2-7 and V is TRBV5-5; either TRBD1 or TRBD2 may supply D (5 bases each). V was shortened by 0 bases and J by 2 bases, with 15 bases between the two germline ends. This CDR3 comprises 16 residues. Germline assignment: CDR1 SGHKS and CDR2 YYEKEE (reference sequence). CDR3 in amino acids: CASSLGRAGRTYEQYF. The CDR3, as DNA: TGTGCCAGCAGCTTGGGGCGGGCAGGGCGAACCTACGAGCAGTACTTC.

This clonotype was counted between two and nine times. The conserved phenylalanine or tryptophan normally closing the CDR3 is absent here, so this likely arose from a read error. The limits of the CDR3 on the DNA are not certain, so only TCRdb's listed CDR3 is given. The chain uses TRBV7-9 and TRBJ1-5. Germline assignment: CDR1 SEHNR and CDR2 FQNEAQ (reference sequence). The CDR3 is made up of 8 amino acids, end residues included. This CDR3 is CASSAQHS.

In this sample, this clonotype turned up a few times. The chain joins TRBV7-9 to TRBJ1-2, with D tentatively TRBD1 (5 bases). V lost 8 bases, J lost 8 bases, and 12 bases lay in between. This CDR3 has 11 residues. Germline lookup yields CDR1 SEHNR and CDR2 FQNEAQ (reference sequence). This chain's CDR3 is CASGQGSGYTF. In DNA form, the CDR3 reads TGTGCCAGCGGTCAGGGCTCCGGCTACACCTTC.

This clonotype has a handful of counts. The gene calls are TRBV24-1 and TRBJ2-3; D possibly corresponds to TRBD2 (6 bases). CDR1 KGHDR and CDR2 SFDVKD come from the germline V gene. CDR3 size: 13 residues. Trimming stripped 8 bases from V and 4 bases from J, with 12 bases between. CDR3 residues: CATNPGDPDTQYF. CDR3 sequence (DNA): TGTGCCACCAACCCGGGAGACCCAGATACGCAGTATTTT.

This clonotype was observed at least ten times. V gene TRBV12-3 or TRBV12-4 combines with J gene TRBJ2-5, with TRBD2 matching 10 bases. Trimming took 5 bases from V and 1 from J; bases not matched to a gene: 19. This CDR3 comprises 20 residues. The DNA for the CDR3 is TGTGCCAGCAGTCCTGCGGGACTAGCGAAGACGGGTACCTCCCAAGAGACCCAGTACTTC. Translating it yields CASSPAGLAKTGTSQETQYF.

The rearrangement uses TRBV20-1 and TRBJ1-6; tentatively, D is TRBD1 (6 bases). The V end was cut by 6 bases, the J end by 7 bases, with 13 bases between. Germline V CDR1 and CDR2: DFQATT, SNEGSKA (reference sequence). This CDR3 comprises 13 residues. In DNA form, the CDR3 reads TGCAGTGCGGATAGGACAGCGAATTCACCCCTCCACTTT. The encoded protein is CSADRTANSPLHF.

This clonotype appeared a single time. The rearrangement links TRBV7-9 to TRBJ2-7, with 7 bases identical to TRBD2. The CDR3 has 15 residues. Per the germline V gene, CDR1 is SEHNR and CDR2 is FQNEAQ (reference sequence). V trimming: 5 bases; J trimming: 0 bases; junction bases outside the gene matches: 7. The chain's CDR3 is CASSTPPGGSYEQYF. CDR3 bases: TGTGCCAGCAGCACCCCGCCGGGGGGCTCCTACGAGCAGTACTTC.

The CDR3 reads CASSLSGTGVYGYTF. The CDR3 nucleotides read TGTGCCAGCAGCTTGTCCGGGACAGGGGTCTATGGCTACACCTTC. This chain connects TRBV7-8 to TRBJ1-2; TRBD1 aligns across 10 bases. The CDR3 extends over 15 amino acids. Germline V gene sequence: CDR1 SGHVS, CDR2 FQNEAQ. The junction had 5 bases not matched to a gene; V was cut back by 3 bases and J by 4 bases.

This clonotype was seen ten or more times. This chain connects TRBV4-1 to TRBJ1-2; D is uncertain. V dropped 1 base and J dropped 6 bases, with 6 bases sitting between them. Germline V CDR1 and CDR2: MGHRA, YSYEKL. CDR3 length: 12 amino acids. As DNA, the CDR3 is TGCGCCAGCAGCCAAGTCTTTGATGGCTACACCTTC. It yields the protein CASSQVFDGYTF.

The rearrangement links TRBV10-3 to TRBJ2-7; D gene ambiguous. V was pared by 0 bases and J by 7 bases, with 7 bases between. The germline V gene encodes CDR1 ENHRY and CDR2 SYGVKD. This CDR3 region has 12 residues. CDR3 coding DNA: TGTGCCATCAGTGAGTCGTTGGATGAGCAGTACTTC. Translating it yields CAISESLDEQYF.

This clonotype occurred many times. V and J are TRBV10-3 and TRBJ1-6; a weak D match, TRBD1 (6 bases). Trimming took 7 bases from V and 6 from J, leaving 13 bases between them. CDR1 is ENHRY and CDR2 is SYGVKD in the germline V gene. CDR3 size: 14 residues. The CDR3 here is CAITRGFGNSPLHF. Here the CDR3 DNA reads TGTGCCATCACCAGGGGTTTCGGTAATTCACCCCTCCACTTT.

This clonotype was detected a few times. This chain uses TRBV9 with TRBJ1-2; D is ambiguous. V lost 5 bases, J lost 4 bases, and 9 bases lay in between. This CDR3 comprises 12 residues. CDR1 is SGDLS and CDR2 is YYNGEE in the germline V gene. CDR3 loop: CASSASFYGYTF. The DNA of the CDR3 is TGTGCCAGCAGTGCGAGCTTCTATGGCTACACCTTC.

The V call is TRBV30, the J call TRBJ1-3; D gene ambiguous. Germline CDR1 is GTSNPN and CDR2 is SVGIG (reference sequence). CDR3 length equals 14 residues. V was clipped by 0 bases and J by 0 bases, with 6 bases between them. CDR3: CAWSVERSGNTIYF. The CDR3 coding sequence is TGTGCCTGGAGTGTAGAGCGCTCTGGAAACACCATATATTTT.

This clonotype was detected ten times or more. This chain connects TRBV6-2 or TRBV6-3 to TRBJ1-2; 7 nucleotides line up with TRBD1. With V trimmed by 5 bases and J by 8 bases, 8 bases remained unmatched. The germline V gene has CDR1 MNHEY and CDR2 SVGEGT. This CDR3 is built from 13 residues. The CDR3 region is CASSQGTVRGYTF. For the CDR3, the DNA is TGTGCCAGCAGTCAAGGGACAGTTAGAGGCTACACCTTC.